The 17 T cell receptor beta chains below all came from one sample that was sequenced in a study of preoperative IRX-2 immunotherapy in early breast cancer. Sample treatment: preoperative locoregional IRX-2 cytokine immunotherapy. Libraries were prepared by immunoSEQ multiplex PCR; TCRdb keeps only in-frame clonotypes and omits some of them. This sample yields fewer than 25,000 clones, of which about 87% are seen a single time; roughly 30% belongs to the top ten. The sequencing here drew on tumor tissue, taken after IRX-2 immunotherapy. These receptors came from a human donor with breast cancer.

The rearrangement joins TRBV19 to TRBJ1-1, with D possibly TRBD1 on 5 matching bases. V lost 5 bases and J 0 bases, leaving 7 bases between the germline ends. The CDR3 contains 13 residues. From germline, CDR1 is LNHDA and CDR2 SQIVND (reference sequence). The DNA of the CDR3 is TGTGCCAGTAGTGGGGCGCTGAACACTGAAGCTTTCTTT. It encodes CASSGALNTEAFF.

The V gene is TRBV6-1, the J gene TRBJ2-7; TRBD1 agrees at 7 bases. CDR1 is MNHNS and CDR2 is SASEGT in the germline V gene. Losses at the gene ends were 9 bases for V and 3 bases for J; bases not matched to a gene: 11. The CDR3 has 14 amino acids. DNA for the CDR3: TGTGCCAGAAAGGGACAGTCAAATTACTACGAGCAGTACGTC. It codes for CARKGQSNYYEQYV.

The chain recombines TRBV6-6 with TRBJ2-7; TRBD1 matches at 7 bases. CDR1 MNHNY and CDR2 SVGAGI come from the germline V gene (reference sequence). The J segment lost 4 bases and the V segment lost 1 base, leaving 10 bases of the junction unmatched. This CDR3 comprises 16 residues. CDR3 residues: CASSYYQTGFQYEQYF. As DNA, the CDR3 is TGTGCCAGCAGTTACTATCAGACAGGGTTCCAATACGAGCAGTACTTC.

Here the CDR3 DNA reads TGTGCAAGTCGCCTGCCCGGGGCAGGACCGACACCGACCCAGCAGCCCCAGCATTTT. Protein product: CASRLPGAGPTPTQQPQHF. The V call is TRBV12-2, the J call TRBJ1-5. TRBV12-2 is recorded as a pseudogene. This CDR3 is 19 amino acids long.

The chain uses TRBV28 and TRBJ1-2; TRBD1 matches at 9 bases. The germline V gene encodes CDR1 MDHEN and CDR2 SYDVKM. The CDR3 has 15 amino acids. V dropped 5 bases and J dropped 3; count of bases not matched to a gene: 7. The CDR3 reads CASSTSGQGDYGYTF. The CDR3 nucleotides read TGTGCCAGCAGTACCTCGGGACAGGGAGACTATGGCTACACCTTC.

The chain carries TRBV10-3 and TRBJ1-5, with TRBD1 identical over 10 bases. This CDR3 contains 17 residues. After removal of 2 bases from V and 7 bases from J, the junction contained 11 bases not matched to a gene. CDR1 ENHRY and CDR2 SYGVKD come from the germline V gene. CDR3 residues: CAISEGQGQGIGQPQHF. CDR3 nucleotide sequence: TGTGCCATCAGTGAGGGACAGGGACAGGGGATCGGGCAGCCCCAGCATTTT.

This clone appeared a single time. The genes are TRBV11-1 and TRBJ1-4; D perhaps matches TRBD1 (6 bases). Germline loops: CDR1 SGHAT, CDR2 FQDESV (reference sequence). This CDR3 spans 14 amino acids. Trimming shortened V by 2 bases and J by 6 bases, and 10 bases separated the two germline ends. CDR3 residues: CASSLRDTDEKLFF. CDR3 DNA: TGTGCCAGCAGCTTACGGGACACGGATGAAAAACTGTTTTTT. Combining the CDR3 with reference TRBV11-1 and TRBJ1-4 gives the whole variable domain EAEVAQSPRYKITEKSQAVAFWCDPISGHATLYWYRQILGQGPELLVQFQDESVVDDSQLPKDRFSAERLKGVDSTLKIQPAELGDSAMYLCASSLRDTDEKLFFGSGTQLSVL.

This clone was observed once. The CDR3 DNA sequence: TGTGCCAGCAGTTTAGGAGTACGCATAGCTGAAGCTTTCTTT. Its protein product is CASSLGVRIAEAFF. The chain uses TRBV6-6 and TRBJ1-1; D gene uncertain. Germline V gene sequence: CDR1 MNHNY, CDR2 SVGAGI (reference sequence). The CDR3 sequence is 14 residues long. Trimming left V 4 bases short and J 6 bases short, with 15 bases between.

The chain has TRBV29-1 and TRBJ2-2, with D uncertain. CDR1 is SQVTM, CDR2 ANQGSEA, per germline. This CDR3 is built from 12 residues. V shed 3 bases and J shed 7 bases, with 9 bases lying between them. The CDR3 loop reads CSVDGFGGELFF. The CDR3 nucleotides read TGCAGCGTTGATGGGTTTGGCGGGGAGCTGTTTTTT.

This chain connects TRBV6-6 to TRBJ2-7; 11 nucleotides match TRBD2. There are 13 residues in the CDR3. The V gene end was trimmed by 5 bases and the J gene end by 6 bases; junction bases not matched to a gene: 3. CDR1 is MNHNY and CDR2 is SVGAGI in the germline V gene (reference sequence). The CDR3 bases are TGTGCCAGCAGTCTAGCGGGGGGCGCCGAGCAGTACTTC. Amino acid sequence: CASSLAGGAEQYF.

The chain's CDR3 is CASSAQVNTEAFF. The CDR3 DNA reads as TGTGCCAGCAGCGCACAGGTGAACACTGAAGCTTTCTTT. The J gene is TRBJ1-1, the V gene TRBV7-3; D may be TRBD1 (5 bases). The CDR3 has 13 residues. Trimming took 5 bases from V and 0 from J, leaving 7 bases between them. Germline V lookup: CDR1 SGHTA, CDR2 FQGTGA.

The chain is built from TRBV18 and TRBJ2-7, with D possibly being TRBD2 (6 bases). V was pared by 5 bases and J by 3 bases, with 20 bases between. Germline V lookup: CDR1 KGHSH, CDR2 LQKENI. The CDR3 loop spans 16 amino acids. The CDR3, as DNA: TGTGCCAGCTCATTGCCGGGGGTTGCAGGGAACTACGAGCAGTACTTC. It encodes CASSLPGVAGNYEQYF.

This clone has just one count. This chain connects TRBV6-1 to TRBJ1-4; TRBD1 might be the D (5 bases). Germline V gene sequence: CDR1 MNHNS, CDR2 SASEGT. V dropped 3 bases and J dropped 3 bases, with 8 bases sitting between them. The CDR3 is made up of 14 amino acids. The CDR3 DNA sequence: TGTGCCAGCAGTGACGGGGGGGCTAATGAAAAACTGTTTTTT. Translation gives CASSDGGANEKLFF.

The rearrangement uses TRBV6-5 and TRBJ1-4; no firm D call. The length of the CDR3 is 11 residues. V lost 7 bases to trimming and J lost 12 bases, with 12 bases between them. Germline lookup yields CDR1 MNHEY and CDR2 SVGAGI. CDR3 amino acids: CASKSSGELFF. CDR3 nucleotide sequence: TGTGCCAGCAAGAGTTCAGGAGAACTGTTTTTT.

This sequence joins TRBV7-8 and TRBJ1-1; TRBD1 matches 7 bases. J lost 0 bases, V lost 5 bases, and 15 bases had no gene match. This CDR3 is built from 18 residues. The germline gives CDR1 SGHVS, CDR2 FQNEAQ. The chain's CDR3 is CASSARATGFLLNTEAFF. The CDR3 region has the DNA TGTGCCAGCAGCGCTCGAGCGACAGGGTTTCTACTGAACACTGAAGCTTTCTTT.

This sequence joins TRBV2 and TRBJ2-5; possible D gene TRBD2, 6 bases. Trimming took off 7 bases at V and 5 bases at J, with 11 bases between the two ends. Germline CDR1 is SNHLY and CDR2 is FYNNEI. The CDR3 consists of 12 residues. For the CDR3, the DNA is TGTGCCAGCACTTGGGGGGTGGAGACCCAGTACTTC. Its translation is CASTWGVETQYF.

V is TRBV28 and J is TRBJ2-2, with D tentatively TRBD1 (5 bases). Germline values: CDR1 MDHEN, CDR2 SYDVKM. Trimming left V 10 bases short and J 8 bases short, with 14 bases between. CDR3 length: 12 amino acids. The CDR3 region is CATQGYRGELFF. In nucleotides, the CDR3 is TGTGCCACGCAGGGTTATCGGGGGGAGCTGTTTTTT.